This is a list of T cell receptor beta chains from one sample in a study of cytomegalovirus exposure and HLA in healthy donors. TCRdb's copy holds only in-frame clones and misses some; the assay was immunoSEQ multiplex PCR. Counted here are approximately 160,000 clones, about 89% occurring once; the ten biggest clones make up about 3%. The material sequenced was PBMCs. The receptors shown here come from a woman aged 18-35 years in good health and CMV-seropositive. CDR3s include the opening cysteine and the closing phenylalanine or tryptophan. Fields, in order: clone size, V gene, J gene, CDR3 protein. Clone size appears in some rows only: once, few, many, or a class for an expanded clone.

clone_size: -; v_call: TRBV2; j_call: TRBJ1-2; cdr3_aa: CASSVGGDYGYTF
clone_size: -; v_call: TRBV7-9; j_call: TRBJ1-1; cdr3_aa: CASSPKGSRNTEAFF
clone_size: -; v_call: TRBV5-4; j_call: TRBJ2-3; cdr3_aa: CASSSPGRSSRGRTGDTQYF
clone_size: -; v_call: TRBV18; j_call: TRBJ1-6; cdr3_aa: CASSPKDSNSPLHF
clone_size: -; v_call: TRBV29-1; j_call: TRBJ2-3; cdr3_aa: CSVDKGGTDTQYF
clone_size: -; v_call: TRBV5-6; j_call: TRBJ1-1; cdr3_aa: CASSFLAQGNTEAFF
clone_size: -; v_call: TRBV7-2; j_call: TRBJ2-2; cdr3_aa: CASSAGTGRNTGELFF
clone_size: -; v_call: TRBV6-5; j_call: TRBJ1-5; cdr3_aa: CASRSRQIRNQPQHF
clone_size: -; v_call: TRBV29-1; j_call: TRBJ2-1; cdr3_aa: CSVGLRTRLPYEQFF
clone_size: once; v_call: TRBV2; j_call: TRBJ1-1; cdr3_aa: CASSVQGQAGTEAFF
clone_size: -; v_call: TRBV27; j_call: TRBJ1-2; cdr3_aa: CASSFLQGYGYTF
clone_size: -; v_call: TRBV6-1; j_call: TRBJ1-1; cdr3_aa: CASIRLNTEAFF
clone_size: -; v_call: TRBV5-5; j_call: TRBJ2-7; cdr3_aa: CASSLGGTGTSYEQYF
clone_size: -; v_call: TRBV27; j_call: TRBJ1-5; cdr3_aa: CASSLGDRGLLGNQPQHF
clone_size: -; v_call: TRBV9; j_call: TRBJ2-2; cdr3_aa: CAVKAGPRDYNTGELFF
clone_size: -; v_call: TRBV7-9; j_call: TRBJ1-2; cdr3_aa: CASSLRELDRGGYGYTF
clone_size: -; v_call: TRBV28; j_call: TRBJ2-2; cdr3_aa: CASVRGLNTGELFF
clone_size: few; v_call: TRBV7-6; j_call: TRBJ1-2; cdr3_aa: CASSLRSGDGYTF
clone_size: -; v_call: TRBV28; j_call: TRBJ1-1; cdr3_aa: CASSWWDRGPSANTEAFF
clone_size: -; v_call: TRBV6-5; j_call: TRBJ1-4; cdr3_aa: CASSSTGGAYEKLFF
clone_size: -; v_call: TRBV5-1; j_call: TRBJ1-2; cdr3_aa: CASSRGRTGAPFYGYTF
clone_size: -; v_call: TRBV7-9; j_call: TRBJ1-1; cdr3_aa: CASSPQTGVATEAFF
clone_size: once; v_call: TRBV14; j_call: TRBJ2-3; cdr3_aa: CASSQVGGSTDTQYF
clone_size: -; v_call: TRBV5-1; j_call: TRBJ1-4; cdr3_aa: CASSVRTGGNEKLFF
clone_size: -; v_call: TRBV28; j_call: TRBJ1-2; cdr3_aa: CASSPSRQYLDYGYTF
clone_size: -; v_call: TRBV5-4; j_call: TRBJ2-7; cdr3_aa: CASSLGTGDRYEQYF
clone_size: -; v_call: TRBV10-3; j_call: TRBJ1-5; cdr3_aa: CAISPDNQPQHF
clone_size: -; v_call: TRBV5-4; j_call: TRBJ2-7; cdr3_aa: CASSTSGTGSYEQYF
clone_size: -; v_call: TRBV29-1; j_call: TRBJ2-3; cdr3_aa: CSVGTSGGARDTQYF
clone_size: -; v_call: TRBV25-1; j_call: TRBJ2-7; cdr3_aa: CASSGAFTGALIEQYF
clone_size: -; v_call: TRBV4-1; j_call: TRBJ2-5; cdr3_aa: CASGLAGKETQYF
clone_size: -; v_call: TRBV27; j_call: TRBJ2-1; cdr3_aa: CASSPQDRAYNEQFF
clone_size: -; v_call: TRBV4-1; j_call: TRBJ2-3; cdr3_aa: CASSQALGGTDTQYF
clone_size: -; v_call: TRBV29-1; j_call: TRBJ2-3; cdr3_aa: CSVFGRKRLTDTQYF
clone_size: -; v_call: TRBV2; j_call: TRBJ2-3; cdr3_aa: CASSGGAPRQYF
clone_size: -; v_call: TRBV7-3; j_call: TRBJ2-7; cdr3_aa: CASSLGGLAPYEQYF
clone_size: -; v_call: TRBV7-9; j_call: TRBJ2-2; cdr3_aa: CASSTPGQVGGELFF
clone_size: -; v_call: TRBV9; j_call: TRBJ2-5; cdr3_aa: CASSVAGGNLETQYF
clone_size: few; v_call: TRBV7-9; j_call: TRBJ2-1; cdr3_aa: CASSLAGLAYNEQFF
clone_size: -; v_call: TRBV11-1; j_call: TRBJ2-7; cdr3_aa: CASSLYRDSSYEQYF
clone_size: -; v_call: TRBV30; j_call: TRBJ1-3; cdr3_aa: CAWSVQAYGNTIYF
clone_size: -; v_call: TRBV4-1; j_call: TRBJ2-6; cdr3_aa: CASTPGQGSSGANVLTF
clone_size: -; v_call: TRBV7-3; j_call: TRBJ2-5; cdr3_aa: CASSFREGETQYF
clone_size: -; v_call: TRBV11-2; j_call: TRBJ2-3; cdr3_aa: CASSPLAGISTDTQYF